The 10 T cell receptor beta chains in this list originate from one sample, sequenced in a study of T-cell memory formation after mild COVID-19. TCRdb itself ran the 5' RACE reads through MiXCR, one entry per CDR3 protein. The sample consists of roughly 260,000 distinct CDR3 sequences, 16% of them appearing once. Sequencing was done on a sample of PBMCs or a T cell subset sorted from them (not recorded which). The origin of the receptors is a man aged 18 to 30 who had mild COVID-19 (a few samples of this study predate the infection). Cell type and time point are not known.

This clonotype was counted a few times. The chain joins TRBV11-1 to TRBJ2-7, with 8 bases matching TRBD1. CDR1 and CDR2 from the germline V gene are SGHAT and FQDESV (reference sequence). With 5 bases clipped from V and 5 bases from J, the junction kept 14 bases outside the gene matches. There are 16 residues in the CDR3. The CDR3 DNA sequence: TGTGCCAGCAGCCTTACCGGAGGAGGACAGGGAGACGAGCAGTACTTC. It translates to CASSLTGGGQGDEQYF.

This clonotype was picked up a small number of times. This chain links TRBV6-2 or TRBV6-3 with TRBJ1-6; D unclear. The germline CDR1 and CDR2 sequences are MNHEY and SVGEGT. The V end was cut by 0 bases, the J end by 6 bases, with 12 bases between. The CDR3 extends over 16 amino acids. This chain's CDR3 is CASSYSYLGTNSPLHF. Written as DNA, the CDR3 is TGTGCCAGCAGTTACTCGTATTTGGGAACTAATTCACCCCTCCACTTT.

The V gene is TRBV11-2, the J gene TRBJ1-2, with D unresolved. V gave up 5 bases and J gave up 0 bases, with 7 bases separating them. This CDR3 is built from 13 residues. Looked up from germline, CDR1 is SGHAT and CDR2 is FQNNGV. CDR3 DNA sequence: TGTGCCAGCAGCGCCGACACTAACTATGGCTACACCTTC. Residues: CASSADTNYGYTF.

For the CDR3, the DNA is TGTGCCAGCAGCTTAGCAGGGATGCAGGGAAATCAGCCCCAGCATTTT. Translation: CASSLAGMQGNQPQHF. The chain combines TRBV7-2 with TRBJ1-5; D might be TRBD1 (5 bases). The CDR3 runs to 16 residues. The V end lost 0 bases, the J end lost 4 bases, and 13 bases lay between the germline ends. The germline V gene encodes CDR1 SGHTA and CDR2 FQGNSA.

J is TRBJ1-2 and V is TRBV6-5; D might be TRBD1 (5 bases). V was shortened by 5 bases and J by 2 bases, with 12 bases between the two germline ends. The V gene's germline CDR1 is MNHEY and CDR2 SVGAGI. The CDR3 has 14 amino acids. CDR3 region: CASSRSTANYGYTF. DNA for the CDR3: TGTGCCAGCAGTCGTTCGACAGCCAACTATGGCTACACCTTC.

This chain connects TRBV18 to TRBJ2-4; D is unclear. Germline V gene lookup returns CDR1 KGHSH and CDR2 LQKENI. V dropped 1 base and J dropped 0 bases, with 10 bases sitting between them. The CDR3 covers 16 residues. The CDR3, as DNA: TGTGCCAGCTCACCACTGAATGGTCTAGCCAAAAACATTCAGTACTTC. It translates to CASSPLNGLAKNIQYF. Full variable domain (rest looked up from reference TRBV18 and TRBJ2-4): NAGVMQNPRHLVRRRGQEARLRCSPMKGHSHVYWYRQLPEEGLKFMVYLQKENIIDESGMPKERFSAEFPKEGPSILRIQQVVRGDSAAYFCASSPLNGLAKNIQYFGAGTRLSVL.

The rearrangement joins TRBV20-1 to TRBJ2-2, with 7 bases lining up with TRBD2. J was trimmed by 5 bases and V by 3 bases; bases with no gene match: 3. Germline CDR1 DFQATT, CDR2 SNEGSKA (reference sequence). The CDR3 runs 13 residues. The DNA for the CDR3 is TGCAGTGCTAGCTGGGAGGGGACCGGGGAGCTGTTTTTT. The encoded protein is CSASWEGTGELFF.

The CDR3 loop reads CASSGWSSASYEQYV. The CDR3 DNA sequence: TGTGCCAGCAGTGGGTGGTCATCAGCGTCCTACGAGCAGTACGTC. The J gene is TRBJ2-7, the V gene TRBV2; D is unclear. With 4 bases removed from V and 1 base from J, the gap between germline ends came to 14 bases. The CDR3 loop spans 15 amino acids. Germline V CDR1 and CDR2: SNHLY, FYNNEI.

This clonotype was seen many times. The chain combines TRBV5-4 with TRBJ2-5; D is ambiguous. The V end was cut by 1 base, the J end by 2 bases, with 12 bases between. Germline assignment: CDR1 SGHNT and CDR2 YYREEE (reference sequence). The CDR3 is 15 residues long. Here the CDR3 reads CASSLPSGPQETQYF. For the CDR3, the DNA is TGTGCCAGCAGCTTGCCGTCGGGTCCTCAAGAGACCCAGTACTTC.

This chain links TRBV4-3 with TRBJ2-7; D is undetermined. The germline V gene encodes CDR1 LGHNA and CDR2 YSLEER. The CDR3 is 13 amino acids. V lost 1 base and J 7 bases, leaving 11 bases between the germline ends. The CDR3 DNA reads as TGCGCCAGCAGCCAAGTTTTGAGTGGAGAGCAGTACTTC. Encoded protein: CASSQVLSGEQYF.